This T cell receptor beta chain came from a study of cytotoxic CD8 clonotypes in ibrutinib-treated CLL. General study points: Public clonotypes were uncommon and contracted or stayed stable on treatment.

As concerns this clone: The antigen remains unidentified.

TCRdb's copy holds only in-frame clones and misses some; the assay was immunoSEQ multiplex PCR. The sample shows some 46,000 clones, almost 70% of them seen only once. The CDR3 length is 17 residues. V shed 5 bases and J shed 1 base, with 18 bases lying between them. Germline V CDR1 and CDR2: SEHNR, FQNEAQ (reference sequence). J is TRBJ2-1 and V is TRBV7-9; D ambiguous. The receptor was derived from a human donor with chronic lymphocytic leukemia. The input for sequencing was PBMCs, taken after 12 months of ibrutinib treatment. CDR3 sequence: CASSLPVGNGSYNEQFF. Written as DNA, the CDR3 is TGTGCCAGCAGCCTCCCCGTGGGAAATGGGTCCTACAATGAGCAGTTCTTC.